This entry lists 8 T cell receptor beta chains sequenced from one sample in a study of T cells in Graves' hyperthyroidism and ophthalmopathy. It was RNA transcripts that yielded the amplified TCR beta CDR3 regions. The TCR CDR3 was amplified in a first-round RT-PCR using the HTBI primer set. TCRdb re-called the multiplex PCR reads with MiXCR, one entry per CDR3 protein. The table has about 840,000 distinct CDR3 sequences, around 38% seen once. Source material: blood. Source of these receptors: a man aged 18 to 30 with Graves' hyperthyroidism.

This clonotype was recorded many times. The J gene is TRBJ2-7, the V gene TRBV2, with D possibly matching TRBD2 (5 bases). V dropped 8 bases and J dropped 4 bases, with 12 bases sitting between them. The CDR3 has 12 amino acids. Germline V gene lookup returns CDR1 SNHLY and CDR2 FYNNEI. Here the CDR3 DNA reads TGTGCCAGCCTTCAGGAGGTGTACGAGCAGTACTTC. Protein sequence: CASLQEVYEQYF.

This clonotype occurred many times. The genes are TRBV6-6 and TRBJ1-2; D unresolved. V was trimmed by 7 bases and J by 4 bases, leaving 10 bases between them. Germline loops: CDR1 MNHNY, CDR2 SVGAGI (reference sequence). The CDR3 covers 12 residues. The DNA of the CDR3 is TGTGCCAGCAACACAGACGCCTATGGCTACACCTTC. Its translation: CASNTDAYGYTF.

The chain employs TRBV7-2 and TRBJ2-5; a possible D gene is TRBD2 (7 bases). The CDR3 spans 16 residues. V was shortened by 2 bases and J by 5 bases, with 18 bases between the two germline ends. Germline loops: CDR1 SGHTA, CDR2 FQGNSA. CDR3 in DNA: TGTGCCAGCAGCTTATGGTCTGGCGGGGGCTCGGAGACCCAGTACTTC. Its translation: CASSLWSGGGSETQYF.

The chain couples TRBV20-1 to TRBJ2-5; the D is unclear. Deletions cut 1 base from V and 6 bases from J, with 6 bases between. The length of the CDR3 is 11 residues. Looked up from germline, CDR1 is DFQATT and CDR2 is SNEGSKA (reference sequence). CDR3 region: CSARATKTQYF. The CDR3 DNA follows: TGCAGTGCTAGAGCGACGAAGACCCAGTACTTC.

A remark on this clonotype: Possible read error: a much larger clone is one base away. This rearrangement joins TRBV9 to TRBJ1-6; D gene unclear. This CDR3 contains 15 residues. CDR1 and CDR2 from the germline V gene are SGDLS and YYNGEE. In nucleotides, the CDR3 is TGTGCCAGCATCGTAGAAGGGTTAGAAGATTCACCCCTCCACTTT. Protein: CASIVEGLEDSPLHF.

This clonotype was seen a handful of times. The V gene is TRBV7-9, the J gene TRBJ1-1; 9 nucleotides match TRBD1. CDR1 is SEHNR and CDR2 is FQNEAQ in the germline V gene (reference sequence). This CDR3 comprises 17 residues. V dropped 5 bases and J dropped 0; count of bases not matched to a gene: 10. The CDR3 DNA reads TGTGCCAGCAGCCTACCCGACAGGGGGAATCTGAACACTGAAGCTTTCTTT. Its protein product is CASSLPDRGNLNTEAFF.

J is TRBJ1-1 and V is TRBV3-1; no firm D call. Germline V gene lookup returns CDR1 LGHDT and CDR2 YNNKEL (reference sequence). CDR3 length: 15 amino acids. Trimming cost V 4 bases and J 3 bases, with 15 bases left between them. The CDR3 protein is CASSLLTGKDTEAFF. CDR3 bases: TGTGCCAGCAGCCTACTGACGGGGAAAGACACTGAAGCTTTCTTT.

The V and J genes are TRBV6-4 and TRBJ2-7; D may match TRBD1 or TRBD2 (5 bases each). V was clipped by 8 bases and J by 1 base, with 18 bases between them. The germline CDR1 and CDR2 sequences are MRHNA and SNTAGT. The CDR3 is 15 amino acids. CDR3 amino acids: CASDRLRGASYEQYF. The CDR3 DNA reads TGTGCCAGCGATCGGCTGAGGGGAGCGTCCTACGAGCAGTACTTC.